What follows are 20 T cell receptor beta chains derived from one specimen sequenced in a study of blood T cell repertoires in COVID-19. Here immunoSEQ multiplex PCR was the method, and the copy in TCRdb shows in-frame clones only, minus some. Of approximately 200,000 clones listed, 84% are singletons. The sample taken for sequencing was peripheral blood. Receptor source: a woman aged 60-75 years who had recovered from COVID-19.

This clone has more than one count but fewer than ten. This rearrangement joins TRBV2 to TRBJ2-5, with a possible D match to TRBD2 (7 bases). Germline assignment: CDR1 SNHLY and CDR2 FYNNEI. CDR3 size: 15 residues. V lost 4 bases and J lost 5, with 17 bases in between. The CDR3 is CASSVMGGLGETQYF. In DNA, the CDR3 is TGTGCCAGCAGTGTCATGGGGGGGCTAGGGGAGACCCAGTACTTC.

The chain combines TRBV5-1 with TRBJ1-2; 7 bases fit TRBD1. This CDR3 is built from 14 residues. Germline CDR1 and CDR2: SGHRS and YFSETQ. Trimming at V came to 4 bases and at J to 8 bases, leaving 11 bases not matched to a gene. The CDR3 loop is CASSAQGVEEGYTF. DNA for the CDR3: TGCGCCAGCAGCGCCCAGGGGGTCGAGGAAGGCTACACCTTC.

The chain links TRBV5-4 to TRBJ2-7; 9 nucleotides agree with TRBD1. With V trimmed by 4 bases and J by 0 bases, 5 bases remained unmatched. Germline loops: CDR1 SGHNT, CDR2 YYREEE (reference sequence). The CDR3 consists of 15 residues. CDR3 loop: CASSGDRESSYEQYF. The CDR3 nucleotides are TGTGCCAGCAGCGGGGACAGGGAGAGCTCCTACGAGCAGTACTTC.

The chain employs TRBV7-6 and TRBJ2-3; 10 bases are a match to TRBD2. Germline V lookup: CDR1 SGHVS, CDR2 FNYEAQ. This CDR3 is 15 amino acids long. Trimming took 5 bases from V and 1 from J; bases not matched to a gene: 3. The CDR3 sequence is CASSPGTSGTDTQYF. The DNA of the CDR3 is TGTGCCAGCAGCCCCGGGACTAGCGGCACAGATACGCAGTATTTT.

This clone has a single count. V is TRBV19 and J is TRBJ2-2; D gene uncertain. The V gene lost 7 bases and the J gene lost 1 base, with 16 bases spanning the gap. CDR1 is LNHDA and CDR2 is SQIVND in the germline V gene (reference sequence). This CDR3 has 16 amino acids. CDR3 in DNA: TGTGCCAGTACCCCGTCGATGCCGGGGAACACCGGGGAGCTGTTTTTT. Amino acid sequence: CASTPSMPGNTGELFF.

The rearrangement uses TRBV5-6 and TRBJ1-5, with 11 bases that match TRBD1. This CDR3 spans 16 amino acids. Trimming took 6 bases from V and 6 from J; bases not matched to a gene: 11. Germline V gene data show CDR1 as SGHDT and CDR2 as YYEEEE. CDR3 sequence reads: CASNGQGAFISQPQHF. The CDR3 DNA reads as TGTGCCAGCAACGGACAGGGGGCGTTTATAAGTCAGCCCCAGCATTTT.

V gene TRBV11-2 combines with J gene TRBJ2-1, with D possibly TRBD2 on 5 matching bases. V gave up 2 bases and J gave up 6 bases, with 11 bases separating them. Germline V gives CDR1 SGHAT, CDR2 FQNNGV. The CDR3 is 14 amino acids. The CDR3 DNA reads TGTGCCAGCAGCTTAACTGGAGGTCCCAATGAGCAGTTCTTC. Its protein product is CASSLTGGPNEQFF. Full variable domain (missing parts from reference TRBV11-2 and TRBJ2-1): EAGVAQSPRYKIIEKRQSVAFWCNPISGHATLYWYQQILGQGPKLLIQFQNNGVVDDSQLPKDRFSAERLKGVDSTLKIQPAKLEDSAVYLCASSLTGGPNEQFFGPGTRLTVL.

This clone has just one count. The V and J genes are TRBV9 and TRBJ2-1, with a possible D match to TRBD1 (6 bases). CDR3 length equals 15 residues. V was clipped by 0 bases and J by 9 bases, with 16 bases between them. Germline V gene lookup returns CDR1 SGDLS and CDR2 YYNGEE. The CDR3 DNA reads TGTGCCAGCAGCGTAGTTTCACAGGGACCCCGTGAGCAGTTCTTC. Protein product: CASSVVSQGPREQFF.

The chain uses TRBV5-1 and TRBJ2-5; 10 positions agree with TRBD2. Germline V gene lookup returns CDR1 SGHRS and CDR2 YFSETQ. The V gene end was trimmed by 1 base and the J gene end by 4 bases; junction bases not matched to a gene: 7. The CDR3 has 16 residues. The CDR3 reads CASSLLGVAGGETQYF. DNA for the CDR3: TGCGCCAGCAGCTTGTTAGGAGTAGCGGGGGGAGAGACCCAGTACTTC.

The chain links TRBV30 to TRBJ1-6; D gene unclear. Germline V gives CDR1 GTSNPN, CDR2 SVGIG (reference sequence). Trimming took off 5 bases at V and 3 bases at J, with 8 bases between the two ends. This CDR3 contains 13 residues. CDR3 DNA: TGTGCCTGGCGAGGAGGCTATAATTCACCCCTCCACTTT. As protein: CAWRGGYNSPLHF.

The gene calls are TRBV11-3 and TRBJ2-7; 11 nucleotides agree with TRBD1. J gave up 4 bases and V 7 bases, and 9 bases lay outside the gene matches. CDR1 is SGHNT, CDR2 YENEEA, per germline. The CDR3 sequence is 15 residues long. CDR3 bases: TGTGCCAGCACGGCCGAGGACAGGGGGCTTTACGAGCAGTACTTC. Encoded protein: CASTAEDRGLYEQYF.

The CDR3 here is CASSRTGESYEQYF. The CDR3 region has the DNA TGTGCCAGCAGCAGAACAGGGGAGTCCTACGAGCAGTACTTC. This sequence joins TRBV5-4 and TRBJ2-7; 7 nucleotides align to TRBD1. The germline V gene encodes CDR1 SGHNT and CDR2 YYREEE (reference sequence). The CDR3 extends over 14 amino acids. V was clipped by 4 bases and J by 1 base; unmatched bases: 5.

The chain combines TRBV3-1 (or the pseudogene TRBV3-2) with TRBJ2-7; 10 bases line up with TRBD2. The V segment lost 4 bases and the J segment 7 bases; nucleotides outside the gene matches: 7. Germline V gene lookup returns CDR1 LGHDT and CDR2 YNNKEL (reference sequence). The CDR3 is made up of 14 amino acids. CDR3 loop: CASSLSASGGEQYF. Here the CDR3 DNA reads TGTGCCAGCAGCCTCTCAGCTAGCGGGGGAGAGCAGTACTTC.

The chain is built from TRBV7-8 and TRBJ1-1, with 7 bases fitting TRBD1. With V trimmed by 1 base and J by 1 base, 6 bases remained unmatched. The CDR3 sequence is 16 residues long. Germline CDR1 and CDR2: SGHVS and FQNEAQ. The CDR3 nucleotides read TGTGCCAGCAGCTTAGGCGCCAGGGGGTGGAACACTGAAGCTTTCTTT. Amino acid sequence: CASSLGARGWNTEAFF.

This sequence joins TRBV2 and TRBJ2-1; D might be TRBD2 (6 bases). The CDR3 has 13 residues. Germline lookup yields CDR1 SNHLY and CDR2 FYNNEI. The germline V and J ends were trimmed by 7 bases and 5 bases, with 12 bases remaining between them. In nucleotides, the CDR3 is TGTGCCAGCACCCGGGACTCAAACAATGAGCAGTTCTTC. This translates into CASTRDSNNEQFF.

The DNA of the CDR3 is TGTGCCAGTAGTACTAGCGGACAGAATGGGTACCTCGCCTTTAGCAATCAGCCCCAGCATTTT. Translating gives CASSTSGQNGYLAFSNQPQHF. This rearrangement joins TRBV19 to TRBJ1-5, with D maybe TRBD1 (6 bases). The CDR3 covers 21 residues. V lost 4 bases and J 0 bases, leaving 28 bases between the germline ends. CDR1 and CDR2 (germline): LNHDA, SQIVND (reference sequence).

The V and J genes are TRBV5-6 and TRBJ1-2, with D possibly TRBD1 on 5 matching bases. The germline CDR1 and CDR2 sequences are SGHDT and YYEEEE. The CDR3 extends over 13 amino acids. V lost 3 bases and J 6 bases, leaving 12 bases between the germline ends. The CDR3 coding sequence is TGTGCCAGCAGCTGGGCAGGGAGGGATGGCTACACCTTC. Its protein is CASSWAGRDGYTF.

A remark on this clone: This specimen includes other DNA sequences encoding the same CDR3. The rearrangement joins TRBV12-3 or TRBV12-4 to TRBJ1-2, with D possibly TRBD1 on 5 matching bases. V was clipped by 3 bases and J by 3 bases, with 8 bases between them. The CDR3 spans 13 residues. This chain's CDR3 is CASSFRGYYGYTF. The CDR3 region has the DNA TGTGCCAGCAGTTTTCGGGGGTACTATGGCTACACCTTC.

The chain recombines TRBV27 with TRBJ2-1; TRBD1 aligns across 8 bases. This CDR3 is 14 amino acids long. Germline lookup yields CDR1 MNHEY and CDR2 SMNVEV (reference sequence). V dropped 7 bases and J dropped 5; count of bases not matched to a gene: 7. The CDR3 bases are TGTGCCAGCACCTTGACAGGGGCCCACAATGAGCAGTTCTTC. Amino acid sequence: CASTLTGAHNEQFF.

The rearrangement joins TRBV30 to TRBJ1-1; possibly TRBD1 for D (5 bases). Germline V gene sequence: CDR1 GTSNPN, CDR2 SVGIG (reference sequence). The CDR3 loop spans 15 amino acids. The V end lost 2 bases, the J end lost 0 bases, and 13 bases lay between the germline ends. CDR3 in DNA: TGTGCCTGGAGTAATCAGGGAGGGTTGAACACTGAAGCTTTCTTT. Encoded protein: CAWSNQGGLNTEAFF.